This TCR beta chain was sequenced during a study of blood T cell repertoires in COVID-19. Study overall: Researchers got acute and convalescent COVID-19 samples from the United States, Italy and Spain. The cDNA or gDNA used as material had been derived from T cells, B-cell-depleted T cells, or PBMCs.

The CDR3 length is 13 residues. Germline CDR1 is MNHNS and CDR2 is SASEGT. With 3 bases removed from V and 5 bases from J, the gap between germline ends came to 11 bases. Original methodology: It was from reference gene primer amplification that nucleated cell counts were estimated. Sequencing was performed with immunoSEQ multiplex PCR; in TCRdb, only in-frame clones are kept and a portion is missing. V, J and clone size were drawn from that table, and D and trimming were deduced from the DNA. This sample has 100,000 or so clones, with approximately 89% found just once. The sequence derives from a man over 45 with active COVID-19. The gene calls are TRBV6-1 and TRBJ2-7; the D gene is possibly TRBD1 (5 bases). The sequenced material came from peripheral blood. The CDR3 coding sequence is TGTGCCAGCAGTGACCTCTACAGGAACGAGCAGTACTTC. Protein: CASSDLYRNEQYF.